This T cell receptor (beta chain) was identified in a study of preoperative IRX-2 immunotherapy in early breast cancer. This clone was picked up one time. After removal of 1 base from V and 0 bases from J, the junction contained 4 bases not matched to a gene. The CDR3 totals 17 residues. Germline V gene data show CDR1 as SGHNT and CDR2 as YENEEA. Clones were sequenced by immunoSEQ multiplex PCR, and TCRdb holds only the in-frame ones, with some missing. The sample yields tens of thousands of clones, about 83% seen once. Treatment given: preoperative locoregional IRX-2 cytokine immunotherapy. This phase Ib study tested locoregional IRX-2 cytokine immunotherapy given before surgery.

The specimen comprised lymph node tissue, sampled before IRX-2 immunotherapy. This sequence originates from a human donor with breast cancer. This chain connects TRBV11-3 to TRBJ2-5, with 11 bases identical to TRBD2. CDR3 region: CASSLGRLAGNQETQYF. The CDR3 region has the DNA TGTGCCAGCAGCTTAGGGAGACTAGCGGGGAACCAAGAGACCCAGTACTTC.